This TCR beta chain was retrieved from a study of blood T cell repertoires in COVID-19. Germline V lookup: CDR1 GTSNPN, CDR2 SVGIG (reference sequence). V gave up 7 bases and J gave up 7 bases, with 23 bases separating them. The CDR3 covers 15 residues. TCRdb's table, derived via immunoSEQ multiplex PCR, lists solely in-frame clones and lacks some. Of just over 300,000 clones listed, 75% to 90% are singletons. V usage is TRBV30 and J usage is TRBJ2-1; TRBD1 might be the D (6 bases). This TCR derives from a man aged 30 to 39 who had recovered from COVID-19. Material: PBMCs or T cells enriched from blood (not recorded which). The CDR3 DNA follows: TGTGCCTTACCACTACAGGGATGGGGCTTGAATGAGCAGTTCTTC. Translating it yields CALPLQGWGLNEQFF.